This is a list of T cell receptor beta chains from one sample in a study of T-cell memory formation after mild COVID-19. TCRdb reprocessed the 5' RACE reads with MiXCR, giving one entry per CDR3 protein. The table has 560,000 or so distinct CDR3 sequences, around 16% seen once; the top ten hold roughly 8%. Sequenced sample: PBMCs or a T cell subset sorted from them (not recorded which). Every receptor here comes from an adult woman who had mild COVID-19 (a few samples of this study predate the infection). Cell type and time point are not known. The CDR3 runs from the conserved cysteine through the conserved F or W. A D gene is named only where the DNA matches it firmly. Size values are once, few and many counts, or a class for expanded clones, and some rows have none.

D,J,size,V,DNA,CDR3
.,TRBJ2-3,few,TRBV3-1,TGTGCCAGCAGCCAAGAATATGGTAGCGACCCGGCTCGTACGCAGTATTTT,CASSQEYGSDPARTQYF
.,TRBJ2-3,few,TRBV2,TGTGCCAGCAGTGAAGCGCCTTCCCACCCGGTTACGCAGTATTTT,CASSEAPSHPVTQYF
.,TRBJ1-2,.,TRBV6-5,TGTGCCAGCAGTTACTTCGGGGCAGGGACTAACTATGGCTACACCTTC,CASSYFGAGTNYGYTF
.,TRBJ2-7,.,TRBV5-4,TGTGCCAGCAGCCCCCGCGGCTTGGGAATATCCTACGAGCAGTACTTC,CASSPRGLGISYEQYF
.,TRBJ2-5,.,TRBV24-1,TGTGCCACCGCTTCGGCAAACCAAGAGACCCAGTACTTC,CATASANQETQYF
TRBD2,TRBJ2-1,few,TRBV6-5,TGTGCCAGCAGGACCGGGAGGAACTCCTACAATGAGCAGTTCTTC,CASRTGRNSYNEQFF
.,TRBJ2-7,.,TRBV18,TGTGCCAGCTCACCACAGAGTAGCTCCTACGAGCAGTACTTC,CASSPQSSSYEQYF
TRBD1,TRBJ2-7,.,TRBV5-4,TGTGCCAGCAGCTCTCCAAGACAGGGCCTCTCCTACGAGCAGTACTTC,CASSSPRQGLSYEQYF
TRBD1,TRBJ2-7,few,TRBV5-1,TGCGCCAGCAGCGTGGACCCGGGACAGCCCTACGAGCAGTACTTC,CASSVDPGQPYEQYF
TRBD2,TRBJ2-1,few,TRBV20-1,TGCAGTGCTAGCGGGGGGTACAATGAGCAGTTCTTC,CSASGGYNEQFF
.,TRBJ2-5,few,TRBV5-6,TGTGCCAGCAGCTATACGGGGACACAAGAGACCCAGTACTTC,CASSYTGTQETQYF
.,TRBJ2-3,many,TRBV24-1,TGTGCCACCAGTGATTTCGGCAGAGGGCATGGAGATACGCAGTATTTT,CATSDFGRGHGDTQYF
TRBD2,TRBJ2-7,.,TRBV20-1,TGCAGTGCTAGAGATCGGGGGGGTGCGGTCTACGAGCAGTACTTC,CSARDRGGAVYEQYF
.,TRBJ1-2,.,TRBV6-4,TGTGCCAGCAGTGACCCGGGCAGGGCTGGCTACACCTTC,CASSDPGRAGYTF
TRBD1,TRBJ1-1,few,TRBV25-1,TGTGCCAGCGAATCCGGGACAGGGGTTGAAGCTTTCTTT,CASESGTGVEAFF
TRBD1,TRBJ1-5,few,TRBV7-6,TGTGCCAGCAGCTTAGACAGGGGGCGAGATCAGCCCCAGCATTTT,CASSLDRGRDQPQHF
.,TRBJ1-2,.,TRBV5-1,TGCGCCAGCACCACTCAGGGTAACTATGGCTACACCTTC,CASTTQGNYGYTF
.,TRBJ2-2,.,TRBV18,TGTGCCAGCTCACCGACTAGTTCCTCGAACACCGGGGAGCTGTTTTTT,CASSPTSSSNTGELFF
TRBD2,TRBJ2-1,few,TRBV12-3/TRBV12-4,TGTGCCAGCAGTTTTAAGGGGACTAGCGGGAGTCTCCCTCGAGAGCAGTTCTTC,CASSFKGTSGSLPREQFF
TRBD1,TRBJ2-4,once,TRBV6-2/TRBV6-3,TGTGCCAGCAGTTTCCGGGACAGAGTAGCCAAAAACATTCAGTACTTC,CASSFRDRVAKNIQYF
.,TRBJ2-1,few,TRBV10-3,TGTGCCATCAGTGATTTAGGGTTTTACAATGAGCAGTTCTTC,CAISDLGFYNEQFF
TRBD1,TRBJ2-2,few,TRBV6-1,TGTGCCAGCAGTGAACCGGGACAGGGTACCGGGGAGCTGTTTTTT,CASSEPGQGTGELFF
.,TRBJ1-6,.,TRBV4-3,TGCGCCAGCAGCCAGGGAACGACGGGCCTTACCCCGACACCCCTCCACTTT,CASSQGTTGLTPTPLHF
.,TRBJ1-5,.,TRBV27,TGTGCCAGCGAAAACGGTGGCAATCAGCCCCAGCATTTT,CASENGGNQPQHF
.,TRBJ1-3,.,TRBV9,TGTGCCAGCAGCGTCAGGTGGGACACCATATATTTT,CASSVRWDTIYF
TRBD2,TRBJ2-3,.,TRBV5-5,TGTGCCAGCAGCTCCCTATGGGCACTAGCGGGAGTGCGAGGAGATACGCAGTATTTT,CASSSLWALAGVRGDTQYF
TRBD2,TRBJ2-7,many,TRBV5-1,TGCGCCAGCAGAGGACTAGAGGTAGCCGGCGAGCAGTACTTC,CASRGLEVAGEQYF
TRBD1,TRBJ2-7,.,TRBV12-3/TRBV12-4,TGTGCCAGCTCAGTGGCCCCCGGACAGGGAACATACGAGCAGTACTTC,CASSVAPGQGTYEQYF
TRBD1,TRBJ2-2,few,TRBV9,TGTGCCAGCAGCGTAATCCAGGGGGCCGGGGAGCTGTTTTTT,CASSVIQGAGELFF
.,TRBJ2-7,few,TRBV12-3/TRBV12-4,TGTGCCAGCAGTGTCACCGGGACACGGTACTACGAGCAGTACTTC,CASSVTGTRYYEQYF
TRBD1,TRBJ2-5,few,TRBV5-1,TGCGCCAGCAGCAAAGGGACAGAACAAGAGACCCAGTACTTC,CASSKGTEQETQYF
TRBD2,TRBJ2-2,many,TRBV24-1,TGTGCCACCAGTGGAAGCGGGATGAACACCGGGGAGCTGTTTTTT,CATSGSGMNTGELFF
.,TRBJ2-5,.,TRBV4-2,TGTGCCAGCAGCCAGGAACAAGAGACCCAGTACTTC,CASSQEQETQYF
TRBD2,TRBJ2-1,.,TRBV7-2,TGTGCCAGCAGCTCAAGACGGGAGGTTGAGCAGTTCTTC,CASSSRREVEQFF
.,TRBJ1-2,once,TRBV29-1,TGCAGCGTTCCTGACAGAGACTATGGCTACACCTTC,CSVPDRDYGYTF
TRBD2,TRBJ2-1,few,TRBV9,TGTGCCAGCAGCAGCCCGGGACTAGTGGGCCAGTTCTTC,CASSSPGLVGQFF
.,TRBJ2-7,few,TRBV12-3/TRBV12-4,TGTGCCAGCAGTTACGGTGGGGGGTTCTACGAGCAGTACTTC,CASSYGGGFYEQYF
TRBD2,TRBJ2-1,many,TRBV5-1,TGCGCCAGCAGCTTCGGACTAGCGGGAGGTGGTTATAATGAGCAGTTCTTC,CASSFGLAGGGYNEQFF
.,TRBJ2-1,.,TRBV19,TGTGCCAGTAGTCCTCAGCGGGCTGAGCAGTTCTTC,CASSPQRAEQFF
.,TRBJ1-3,.,TRBV5-1,TGCGCCAGCAGCTTGGGGTCTGTAAATTCCGGAAACACCATATATTTT,CASSLGSVNSGNTIYF
.,TRBJ2-7,many,TRBV21-1,TGTGCCAGCAGCCCCGGGACAGTCCTCGGCGAGCAGTACTTC,CASSPGTVLGEQYF
.,TRBJ2-3,.,TRBV10-2,TGCGCCAGCAGTGAGATTGTCCTAGATACGCAGTATTTT,CASSEIVLDTQYF
.,TRBJ2-7,.,TRBV12-3/TRBV12-4,TGTGCCAGCAGTTTAAGTAGGGGTCCCTACGAGCAGTACTTC,CASSLSRGPYEQYF
.,TRBJ2-1,.,TRBV7-3,TGTGCCAGCAGCTTAATGGGGGACAATGAGCAGTTCTTC,CASSLMGDNEQFF
TRBD1,TRBJ1-5,.,TRBV10-3,TGTGCCATCAGTGAGTTGGGACAGGGCAATCAGCCCCAGCATTTT,CAISELGQGNQPQHF
.,TRBJ2-2,.,TRBV24-1,TGTGCCACCAGTGAGAGTCTGAACACCGGGGAGCTGTTTTTT,CATSESLNTGELFF
.,TRBJ1-4,.,TRBV12-3/TRBV12-4,TGTGCCAGCAGGAGGGGTACAGGAGAAAAACTGTTTTTT,CASRRGTGEKLFF
TRBD1,TRBJ2-3,.,TRBV7-9,TGTGCCAGCAGCCCTGGTGGGGACAGGGTTTCCCTAGGAGGCCCAGATACGCAGTATTTT,CASSPGGDRVSLGGPDTQYF
.,TRBJ1-2,.,TRBV20-1,TGCAGTGCTAGGGACGGTTATAACTATGGCTACACCTTC,CSARDGYNYGYTF
.,TRBJ1-1,few,TRBV5-1,TGCGCCAGCAGCTTGAACGGAATCCGGGTTAACACTGAAGCTTTCTTT,CASSLNGIRVNTEAFF
TRBD2,TRBJ2-3,few,TRBV6-2/TRBV6-3,TGTGCCAGCAGGCACGGGAGGGGGTATACAGATACGCAGTATTTT,CASRHGRGYTDTQYF
TRBD1,TRBJ1-5,.,TRBV10-3,TGTGCCTCGAGGGAGGGGGCGGCTGGCAATCAGCCCCAGCATTTT,CASREGAAGNQPQHF
.,TRBJ1-5,.,TRBV6-2/TRBV6-3,TGTGCCAGCAGTTACCCCGACATTAGCAATCAGCCCCAGCATTTT,CASSYPDISNQPQHF
TRBD1,TRBJ1-2,few,TRBV6-5,TGTGCCAGCAGGAGACAGGGGAATGGCTACACCTTC,CASRRQGNGYTF
.,TRBJ2-1,.,TRBV14,TGTGCCAGCAGCCACAAACCCCCCTACAATGAGCAGTTCTTC,CASSHKPPYNEQFF